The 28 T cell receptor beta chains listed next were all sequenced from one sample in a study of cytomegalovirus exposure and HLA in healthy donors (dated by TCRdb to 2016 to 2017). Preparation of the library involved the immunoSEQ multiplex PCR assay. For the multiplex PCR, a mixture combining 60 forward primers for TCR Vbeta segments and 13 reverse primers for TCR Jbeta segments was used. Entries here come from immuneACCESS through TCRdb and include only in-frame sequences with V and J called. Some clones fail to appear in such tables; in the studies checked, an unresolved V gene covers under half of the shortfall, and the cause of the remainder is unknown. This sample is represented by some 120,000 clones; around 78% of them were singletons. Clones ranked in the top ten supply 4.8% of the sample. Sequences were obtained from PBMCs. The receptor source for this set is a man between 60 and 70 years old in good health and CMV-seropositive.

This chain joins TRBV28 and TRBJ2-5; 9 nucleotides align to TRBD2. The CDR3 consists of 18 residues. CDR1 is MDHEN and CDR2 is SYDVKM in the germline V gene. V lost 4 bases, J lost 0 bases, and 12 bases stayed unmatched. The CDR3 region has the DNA TGTGCCAGCAGTTGGGTAATGGATAGCGGGGGCGACCAAGAGACCCAGTACTTC. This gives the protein CASSWVMDSGGDQETQYF.

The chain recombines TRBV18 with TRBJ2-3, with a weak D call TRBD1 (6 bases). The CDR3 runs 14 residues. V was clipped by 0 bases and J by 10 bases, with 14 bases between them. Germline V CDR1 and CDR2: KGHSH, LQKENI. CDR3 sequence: CASSPPTGQYSQYF. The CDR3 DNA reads TGTGCCAGCTCACCACCGACAGGACAGTATTCGCAGTATTTT.

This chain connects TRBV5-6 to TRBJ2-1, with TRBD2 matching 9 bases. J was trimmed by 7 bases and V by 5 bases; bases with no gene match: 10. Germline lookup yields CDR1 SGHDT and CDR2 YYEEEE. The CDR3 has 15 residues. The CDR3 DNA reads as TGTGCCAGCAGTTTAGCGGGGGCCTCCTTAAATGAGCAGTTCTTC. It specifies CASSLAGASLNEQFF.

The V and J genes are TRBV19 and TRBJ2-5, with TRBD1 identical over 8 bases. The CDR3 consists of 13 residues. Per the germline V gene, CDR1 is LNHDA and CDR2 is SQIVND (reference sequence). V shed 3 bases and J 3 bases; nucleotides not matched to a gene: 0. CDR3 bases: TGTGCCAGTAGTATGACAGGGGAAGAGACCCAGTACTTC. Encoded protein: CASSMTGEETQYF.

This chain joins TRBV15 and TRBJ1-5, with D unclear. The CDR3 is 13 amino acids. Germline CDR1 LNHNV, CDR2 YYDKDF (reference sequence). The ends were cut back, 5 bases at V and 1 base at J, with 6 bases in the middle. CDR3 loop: CATSLQSNQPQHF. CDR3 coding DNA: TGTGCCACCAGCTTACAGAGCAATCAGCCCCAGCATTTT.

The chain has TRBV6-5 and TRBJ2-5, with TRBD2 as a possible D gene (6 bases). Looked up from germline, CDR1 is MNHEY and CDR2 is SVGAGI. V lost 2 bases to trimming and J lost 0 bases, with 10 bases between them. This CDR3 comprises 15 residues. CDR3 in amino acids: CASSYGGSYQETQYF. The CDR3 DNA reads TGTGCCAGCAGTTACGGGGGGTCGTACCAAGAGACCCAGTACTTC.

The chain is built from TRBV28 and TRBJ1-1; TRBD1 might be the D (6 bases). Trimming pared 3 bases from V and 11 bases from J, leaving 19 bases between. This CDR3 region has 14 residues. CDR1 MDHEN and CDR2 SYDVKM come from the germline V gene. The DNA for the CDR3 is TGTGCCAGCAGTTTCGTGACAGGACCAACGGGGGCTTTCTTT. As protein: CASSFVTGPTGAFF.

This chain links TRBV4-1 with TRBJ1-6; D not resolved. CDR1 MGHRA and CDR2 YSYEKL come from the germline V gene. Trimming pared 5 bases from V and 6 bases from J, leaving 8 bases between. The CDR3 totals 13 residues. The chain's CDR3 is CASSNQINSPLHF. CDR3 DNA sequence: TGCGCCAGCAGCAATCAGATTAATTCACCCCTCCACTTT.

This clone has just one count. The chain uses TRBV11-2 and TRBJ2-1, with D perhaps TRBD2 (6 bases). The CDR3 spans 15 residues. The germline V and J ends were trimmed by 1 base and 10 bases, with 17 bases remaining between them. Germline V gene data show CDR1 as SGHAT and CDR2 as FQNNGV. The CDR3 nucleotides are TGTGCCAGCAGCTTAGTCCGAGACATCGGAGGGGAGCAGTTCTTC. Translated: CASSLVRDIGGEQFF.

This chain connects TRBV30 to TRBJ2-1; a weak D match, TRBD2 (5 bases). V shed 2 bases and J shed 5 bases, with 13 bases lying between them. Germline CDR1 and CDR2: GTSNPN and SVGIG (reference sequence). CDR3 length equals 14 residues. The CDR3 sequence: CAWSRTSGHNEQFF. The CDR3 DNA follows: TGTGCCTGGAGTCGGACTTCAGGTCACAATGAGCAGTTCTTC.

CDR3 amino acids: CASSITGENIQYF. The CDR3 DNA reads as TGTGCCAGTAGTATAACAGGAGAAAACATTCAGTACTTC. The rearrangement links TRBV19 to TRBJ2-4; D may be TRBD1 (5 bases). Germline-derived CDR1 and CDR2 are LNHDA and SQIVND (reference sequence). V was trimmed by 2 bases and J by 5 bases, leaving 7 bases between them. The CDR3 has 13 residues.

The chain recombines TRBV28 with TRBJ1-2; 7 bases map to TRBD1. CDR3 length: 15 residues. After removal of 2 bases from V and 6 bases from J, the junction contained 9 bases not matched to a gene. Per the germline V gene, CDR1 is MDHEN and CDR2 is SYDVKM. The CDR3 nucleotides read TGTGCCAGCAGTTTAGGTCAGGGGGAGATGGATGGCTACACCTTC. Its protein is CASSLGQGEMDGYTF.

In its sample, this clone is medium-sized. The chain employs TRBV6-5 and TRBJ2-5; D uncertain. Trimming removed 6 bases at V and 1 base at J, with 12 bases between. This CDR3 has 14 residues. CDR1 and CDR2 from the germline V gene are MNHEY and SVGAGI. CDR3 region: CASRRRKLQETQYF. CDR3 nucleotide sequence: TGTGCCAGCAGAAGAAGAAAACTCCAAGAGACCCAGTACTTC.

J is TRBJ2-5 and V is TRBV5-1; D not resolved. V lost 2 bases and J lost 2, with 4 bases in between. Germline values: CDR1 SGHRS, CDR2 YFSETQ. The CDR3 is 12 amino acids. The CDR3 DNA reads TGCGCCAGCAGCTTAACTCAAGAGACCCAGTACTTC. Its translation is CASSLTQETQYF.

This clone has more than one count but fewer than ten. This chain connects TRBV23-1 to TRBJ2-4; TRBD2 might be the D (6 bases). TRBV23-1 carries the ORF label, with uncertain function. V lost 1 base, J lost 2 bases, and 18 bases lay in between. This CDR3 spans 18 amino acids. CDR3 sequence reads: CASSQWREGRLPKNIQYF. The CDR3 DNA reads TGCGCCAGCAGTCAATGGAGGGAAGGGCGGCTGCCCAAAAACATTCAGTACTTC.

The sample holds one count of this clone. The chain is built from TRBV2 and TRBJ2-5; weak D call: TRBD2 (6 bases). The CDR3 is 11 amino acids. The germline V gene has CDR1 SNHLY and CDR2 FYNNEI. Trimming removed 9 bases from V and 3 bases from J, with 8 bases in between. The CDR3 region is CARGLKETQYF. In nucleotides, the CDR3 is TGTGCCAGGGGACTCAAAGAGACCCAGTACTTC.

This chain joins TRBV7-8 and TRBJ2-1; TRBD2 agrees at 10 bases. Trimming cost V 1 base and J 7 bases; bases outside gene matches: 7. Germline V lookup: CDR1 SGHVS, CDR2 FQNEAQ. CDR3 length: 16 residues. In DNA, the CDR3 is TGTGCCAGCAGCTTAGTGATTAGCGGGGGGCGGAATGAGCAGTTCTTC. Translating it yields CASSLVISGGRNEQFF. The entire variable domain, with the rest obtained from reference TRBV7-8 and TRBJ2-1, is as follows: GAGVSQSPRYKVAKRGQDVALRCDPISGHVSLFWYQQALGQGPEFLTYFQNEAQLDKSGLPSDRFFAERPEGSVSTLKIQRTQQEDSAVYLCASSLVISGGRNEQFFGPGTRLTVL.

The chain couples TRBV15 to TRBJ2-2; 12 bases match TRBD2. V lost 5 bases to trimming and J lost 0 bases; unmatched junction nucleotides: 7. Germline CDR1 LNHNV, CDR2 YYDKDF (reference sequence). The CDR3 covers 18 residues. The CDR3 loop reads CATSSPRTSGANTGELFF. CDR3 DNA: TGTGCCACCAGCTCACCTAGGACTAGCGGGGCGAACACCGGGGAGCTGTTTTTT.

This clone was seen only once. CDR3 sequence (DNA): TGTGCCAGCGGAGGGGACGCTTCGGAGTCCTACGAGCAGTACTTC. Its translation is CASGGDASESYEQYF. The rearrangement joins TRBV28 to TRBJ2-7, with a tentative D call TRBD2 (6 bases). V was trimmed by 8 bases and J by 1 base, leaving 18 bases between them. The CDR3 has 15 residues. Germline assignment: CDR1 MDHEN and CDR2 SYDVKM.

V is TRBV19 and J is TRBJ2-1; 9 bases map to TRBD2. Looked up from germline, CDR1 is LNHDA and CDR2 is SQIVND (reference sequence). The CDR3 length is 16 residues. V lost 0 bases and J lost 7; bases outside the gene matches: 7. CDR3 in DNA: TGTGCCAGTAGTATAGATTTCCGGACTAGCGTTAATGAGCAGTTCTTC. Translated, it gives CASSIDFRTSVNEQFF. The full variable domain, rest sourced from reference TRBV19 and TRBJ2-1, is DGGITQSPKYLFRKEGQNVTLSCEQNLNHDAMYWYRQDPGQGLRLIYYSQIVNDFQKGDIAEGYSVSREKKESFPLTVTSAQKNPTAFYLCASSIDFRTSVNEQFFGPGTRLTVL.

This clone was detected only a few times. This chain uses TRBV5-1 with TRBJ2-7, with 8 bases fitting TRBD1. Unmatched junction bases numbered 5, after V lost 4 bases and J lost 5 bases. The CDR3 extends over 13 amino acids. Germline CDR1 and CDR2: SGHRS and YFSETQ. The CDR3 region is CASSAQGAHEQYF. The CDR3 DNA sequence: TGCGCCAGCAGCGCGCAGGGGGCCCACGAGCAGTACTTC.

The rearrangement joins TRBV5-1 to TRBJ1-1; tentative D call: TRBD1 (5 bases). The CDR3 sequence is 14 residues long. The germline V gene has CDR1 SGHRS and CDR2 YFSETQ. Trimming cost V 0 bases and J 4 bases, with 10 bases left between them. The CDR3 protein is CASSLAGGSTEAFF. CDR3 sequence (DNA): TGCGCCAGCAGCTTGGCCGGGGGGAGCACTGAAGCTTTCTTT.

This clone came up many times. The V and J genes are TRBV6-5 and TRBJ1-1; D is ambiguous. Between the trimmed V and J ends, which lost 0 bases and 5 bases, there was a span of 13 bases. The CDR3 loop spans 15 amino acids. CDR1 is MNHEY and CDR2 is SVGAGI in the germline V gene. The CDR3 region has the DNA TGTGCCAGCAGTTACTCGTCGGTCGGTAGTACTGAAGCTTTCTTT. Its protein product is CASSYSSVGSTEAFF.

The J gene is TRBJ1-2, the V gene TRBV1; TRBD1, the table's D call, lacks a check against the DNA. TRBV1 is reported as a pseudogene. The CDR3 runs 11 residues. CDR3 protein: CTSSQGGGYTF. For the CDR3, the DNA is TGCACCAGCAGCCAAGGGGGCGGCTACACCTTC.

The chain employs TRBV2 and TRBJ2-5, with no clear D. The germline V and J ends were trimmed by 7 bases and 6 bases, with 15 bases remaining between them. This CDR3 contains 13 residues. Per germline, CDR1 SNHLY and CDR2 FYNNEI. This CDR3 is CASIKAELKTQYF. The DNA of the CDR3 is TGTGCCAGCATTAAGGCGGAACTGAAGACCCAGTACTTC.

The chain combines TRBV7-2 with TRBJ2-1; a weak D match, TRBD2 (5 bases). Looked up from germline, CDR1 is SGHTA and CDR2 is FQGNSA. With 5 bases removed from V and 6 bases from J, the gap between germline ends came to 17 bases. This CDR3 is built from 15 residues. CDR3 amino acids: CASSQRSRVVNEQFF. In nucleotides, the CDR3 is TGTGCCAGCAGCCAAAGATCGAGGGTGGTCAATGAGCAGTTCTTC.

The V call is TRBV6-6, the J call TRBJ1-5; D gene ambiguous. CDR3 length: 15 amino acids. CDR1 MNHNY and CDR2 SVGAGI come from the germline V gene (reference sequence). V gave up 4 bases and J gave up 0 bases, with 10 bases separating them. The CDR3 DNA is TGTGCCAGCAGTTCGACAACTTATAGCAATCAGCCCCAGCATTTT. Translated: CASSSTTYSNQPQHF.

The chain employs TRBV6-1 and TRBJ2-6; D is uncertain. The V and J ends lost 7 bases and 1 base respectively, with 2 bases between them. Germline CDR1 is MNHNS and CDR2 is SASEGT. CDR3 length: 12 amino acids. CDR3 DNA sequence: TGTGCCAGCACTTCTGGGGCCAACGTCCTGACTTTC. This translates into CASTSGANVLTF.